This T cell receptor (beta chain) stems from a study of T cell repertoires in cytomegalovirus infection. Study background: Well-studied HLA-B-restricted epitopes and recently identified HLA-C-restricted epitopes of CMV were both used in the study. Carrying CMV and the relevant HLA type showed in public TCR beta signatures.

Study-wide results and caveats: The ex vivo response was dominated by HLA-C-restricted CMV-specific TCR beta clonotypes. The cumulative frequency of public TCR beta families distinguished individuals who carried CMV together with the relevant HLA.

In its sample, this clonotype was seen a few times. Antigen specificity is unknown. Looked up from germline, CDR1 is LNHDA and CDR2 is SQIVND (reference sequence). The CDR3 sequence is 16 residues long. V lost 5 bases to trimming and J lost 3 bases; unmatched junction nucleotides: 13. TCRdb fed the reads into MiXCR, producing one record per CDR3 protein. The sample lists approximately 110,000 distinct CDR3 sequences, around 40% occurring once. This sequence joins TRBV19 and TRBJ2-7; 7 nucleotides match TRBD1. This sample comprised CD8+ T cells from cultured PBMCs, obtained from culture after CMV antigen stimulation. The receptor was isolated from a human donor in good health (CMV status not recorded). Some clones in this sample may be carry-over from other donors' samples. CDR3 DNA: TGTGCCAGTAGTCAGGGACAGCCAACCACCCTCTACGAGCAGTACTTC. Protein sequence: CASSQGQPTTLYEQYF.